The next 16 T cell receptor beta chains were all read from a single sample in a study of spatial heterogeneity in lung cancer. Study observations and caveats: It was found that expanded intratumoral alpha and beta TCR counts tracked tumor mutation counts.

The time point here: sample taken at primary tumor resection. One entry per CDR3 protein, called by TCRdb with MiXCR from the 5' RACE reads. The data hold roughly 10,000 distinct CDR3 sequences, with 7.5% to 9% observed a single time. These receptors have no identified antigens. The sequencing here drew on lung tumor tissue, taken at surgery. The source of these receptors is a female donor with early-stage non-small cell lung cancer.

This clonotype was counted at least ten times. The chain recombines TRBV12-3 or TRBV12-4 with TRBJ2-5; no clear D. The CDR3 has 12 amino acids. Deletions cut 5 bases from V and 5 bases from J, with 9 bases between. The CDR3: CASSAGPETQYF. The CDR3 coding sequence is TGTGCCAGCAGTGCTGGCCCCGAGACCCAGTACTTC.

This clonotype appeared a few times. V and J are TRBV7-9 and TRBJ1-1; D is unclear. CDR1 and CDR2 (germline): SEHNR, FQNEAQ (reference sequence). This CDR3 comprises 13 residues. Trimming stripped 2 bases from V and 6 bases from J, with 10 bases between. CDR3 bases: TGTGCCAGCAGCTTAAGTCACCGCGCTGAAGCTTTCTTT. It specifies CASSLSHRAEAFF.

This clonotype was observed a handful of times. A much larger clone lies a single base off, so this may be a read error. The CDR3, as DNA: TGCGCCAGCAGCGTCCCAGGGTCAGGGAACGAGCAGCACTTC. This gives the protein CASSVPGSGNEQHF. The chain carries TRBV5-1 and TRBJ2-7, with D tentatively TRBD1 (5 bases). In germline, CDR1 is SGHRS, CDR2 YFSETQ. The CDR3 totals 14 residues.

In nucleotides, the CDR3 is TGTGCCAGCAGTTTATTTGCCCCTAAGACAGGGTCCAATTCACCCCTCCACTTT. Protein: CASSLFAPKTGSNSPLHF. The V call is TRBV28, the J call TRBJ1-6, with 7 bases fitting TRBD1. Unmatched junction bases numbered 13, after V lost 1 base and J lost 7 bases. Germline lookup yields CDR1 MDHEN and CDR2 SYDVKM. The CDR3 consists of 18 residues.

This clonotype has just a few counts. The rearrangement joins TRBV20-1 to TRBJ1-1; D is uncertain. V was cut by 5 bases and J by 5 bases, with 18 bases left in between. CDR3 size: 14 residues. Germline CDR1 is DFQATT and CDR2 is SNEGSKA (reference sequence). CDR3 in amino acids: CSAPFNPLGTEAFF. CDR3 DNA sequence: TGCAGTGCTCCTTTTAATCCCCTGGGGACTGAAGCTTTCTTT.

This clonotype appeared many times. The CDR3 coding sequence is TGTGCCAGCAGGACGACGGGGGAAGCTTTCTTT. Encoded protein: CASRTTGEAFF. J is TRBJ1-1 and V is TRBV12-3 or TRBV12-4; D is unresolved. V shed 6 bases and J shed 8 bases, with 10 bases lying between them. There are 11 residues in the CDR3.

In its sample, this clonotype is medium-sized. The chain carries TRBV5-1 and TRBJ1-1; D gene ambiguous. This CDR3 region has 13 residues. Germline assignment: CDR1 SGHRS and CDR2 YFSETQ. Trimming took 4 bases from V and 11 from J, leaving 18 bases between them. CDR3 loop: CASSHEGGPMAFF. CDR3 in DNA: TGCGCCAGCAGCCACGAGGGAGGCCCCATGGCTTTCTTT.

This clonotype was counted at least ten times. The genes are TRBV20-1 and TRBJ2-3, with D perhaps TRBD1 or TRBD2 (5 bases each). This CDR3 region has 12 residues. Germline values: CDR1 DFQATT, CDR2 SNEGSKA (reference sequence). V lost 4 bases, J lost 6 bases, and 11 bases lay in between. The CDR3 bases are TGCAGTGCTACTTCCGAGGGGGATACGCAGTATTTT. Translation gives CSATSEGDTQYF.

Ten or more counts support this clonotype. CDR3 loop: CASSQPTGELFF. CDR3 nucleotide sequence: TGTGCCAGCAGCCAACCCACCGGGGAGCTGTTTTTT. The chain combines TRBV4-2 with TRBJ2-2; D remains ambiguous. The germline gives CDR1 LGHNA, CDR2 YNFKEQ. The CDR3 is 12 amino acids. The V end lost 2 bases, the J end lost 4 bases, and 2 bases lay between the germline ends.

Judged by abundance, this clonotype is medium-sized. The chain recombines TRBV2 with TRBJ2-7; D ambiguous. The CDR3 covers 13 residues. The germline V gene has CDR1 SNHLY and CDR2 FYNNEI. V lost 1 base and J 2 bases, leaving 6 bases between the germline ends. The CDR3 nucleotides read TGTGCCAGCAGTGAAGTGGCGGCCTACGAGCAGTACTTC. Its translation: CASSEVAAYEQYF.

This clonotype showed up just a few times. The CDR3 here is CASSLGSSLLEGAADTQYF. The CDR3 DNA follows: TGTGCCAGCAGTTTGGGTTCCTCGCTTCTTGAGGGGGCAGCAGATACGCAGTATTTT. The chain uses TRBV12-3 or TRBV12-4 and TRBJ2-3; 7 nucleotides match TRBD1. The CDR3 length is 19 residues. The ends lost 3 bases at V and 4 bases at J; junction bases unmatched: 19.

By its share, this clonotype is medium-sized. The chain employs TRBV12-3 or TRBV12-4 and TRBJ1-1; D ambiguous. V lost 0 bases to trimming and J lost 3 bases, with 5 bases between them. The CDR3 runs 13 residues. The CDR3, as DNA: TGTGCCAGCAGTTTAGCGCCGGACACTGAAGCTTTCTTT. Encoded protein: CASSLAPDTEAFF.

This clonotype was observed at least ten times. The V and J genes are TRBV28 and TRBJ2-3; D is unresolved. Germline V gene lookup returns CDR1 MDHEN and CDR2 SYDVKM. With 5 bases removed from V and 3 bases from J, the gap between germline ends came to 18 bases. The CDR3 runs to 16 residues. CDR3 loop: CASSTKILRITDTQYF. The DNA of the CDR3 is TGTGCCAGCAGTACCAAAATCTTACGGATTACAGATACGCAGTATTTT.

This clonotype was recorded at least ten times. This CDR3 is CASSLDGRTNSPLHF. Here the CDR3 DNA reads TGCGCCAGCAGCTTGGATGGCAGAACTAATTCACCCCTCCACTTT. The rearrangement links TRBV5-1 to TRBJ1-6; D is ambiguous. Germline V gene lookup returns CDR1 SGHRS and CDR2 YFSETQ. The V end lost 0 bases, the J end lost 6 bases, and 10 bases lay between the germline ends. The CDR3 loop spans 15 amino acids.

This chain joins TRBV4-3 and TRBJ1-1, with 7 bases lining up with TRBD1. Per germline, CDR1 LGHNA and CDR2 YSLEER. The CDR3 loop spans 17 amino acids. With 0 bases clipped from V and 1 base from J, the junction kept 8 bases outside the gene matches. The CDR3 spells CASSQDMTGRQNTEAFF. The CDR3 DNA reads TGCGCCAGCAGCCAAGATATGACAGGGAGGCAGAACACTGAAGCTTTCTTT.

This chain joins TRBV30 and TRBJ1-1; D gene ambiguous. Germline-derived CDR1 and CDR2 are GTSNPN and SVGIG (reference sequence). The germline V and J ends were trimmed by 4 bases and 1 base, with 7 bases remaining between them. This CDR3 has 12 residues. CDR3 sequence reads: CAWTAGNTEAFF. DNA of the CDR3: TGTGCCTGGACGGCGGGGAACACTGAAGCTTTCTTT. Drawing the rest from reference TRBV30 and TRBJ1-1, the complete variable domain is SQTIHQWPATLVQPVGSPLSLECTVEGTSNPNLYWYRQAAGRGLQLLFYSVGIGQISSEVPQNLSASRPQDRQFILSSKKLLLSDSGFYLCAWTAGNTEAFFGQGTRLTVV.